This entry describes one TCR beta chain. What it recognizes is unknown. This CDR3 has 14 amino acids. V was shortened by 4 bases and J by 4 bases, with 13 bases between the two germline ends. Germline-derived CDR1 and CDR2 are SGHRS and YFSETQ. This sample was taken from a study of identical twins. General observations from the study: Out-of-frame alpha sequences that twins shared showed excess low generation probability. Excess sharing between twins was weaker in beta out-of-frame sequences. Models underpredicted monozygotic twin sharing of out-of-frame TCR alpha.

Using its own MiXCR run on the 5' RACE reads, TCRdb lists one record per CDR3 protein. The table has approximately 680,000 distinct CDR3 sequences, roughly 6.6% seen once; the top ten hold about 1.5%. The data also belong to a second study, concerning yellow fever vaccine responses in identical twins. That work adds: Vaccine T cell responses of twins reportedly seemed partly convergent and partly personalized.

The V and J genes are TRBV5-1 and TRBJ2-3; no definite D call. This sequence was found in a young woman in good health. The sequencing sample was made of PBMCs. The CDR3 sequence is CASSPPGSADTQYF. The DNA for the CDR3 is TGCGCCAGCAGCCCCCCGGGTTCCGCAGATACGCAGTATTTT.